The T cell receptor beta chain described here comes from a study of monozygotic twins with inflammatory bowel disease. This CDR3 region has 12 residues. Per the germline V gene, CDR1 is MNHEY and CDR2 is SVGEGT. After re-calling the 5' RACE reads, TCRdb lists one entry per CDR3 protein, DNA absent. Its table lists about 300,000 distinct CDR3 sequences. V usage is TRBV6-2 or TRBV6-3 and J usage is TRBJ1-2. The sequence was collected from a human donor with ulcerative colitis or Crohn's disease, or a healthy co-twin of an affected twin (not recorded which). The sample consisted of blood. CDR3 amino acids: CASSETNYGYTF.